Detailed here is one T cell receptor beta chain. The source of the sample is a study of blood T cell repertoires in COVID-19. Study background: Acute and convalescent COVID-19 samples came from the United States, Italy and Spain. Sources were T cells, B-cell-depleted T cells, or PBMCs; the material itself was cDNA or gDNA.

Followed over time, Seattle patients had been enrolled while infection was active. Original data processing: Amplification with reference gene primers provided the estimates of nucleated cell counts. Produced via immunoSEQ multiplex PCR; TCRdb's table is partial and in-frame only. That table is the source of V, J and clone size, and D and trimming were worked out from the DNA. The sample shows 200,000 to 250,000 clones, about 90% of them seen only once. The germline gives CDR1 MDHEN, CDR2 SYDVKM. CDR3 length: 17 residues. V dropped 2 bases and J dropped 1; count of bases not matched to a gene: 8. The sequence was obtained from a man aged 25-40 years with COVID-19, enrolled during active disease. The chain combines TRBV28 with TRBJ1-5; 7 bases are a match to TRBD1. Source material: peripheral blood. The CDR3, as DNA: TGTGCCAGCAGTTTAGTAAGGGCAGGGGGAAGCAATCAGCCCCAGCATTTT. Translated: CASSLVRAGGSNQPQHF.